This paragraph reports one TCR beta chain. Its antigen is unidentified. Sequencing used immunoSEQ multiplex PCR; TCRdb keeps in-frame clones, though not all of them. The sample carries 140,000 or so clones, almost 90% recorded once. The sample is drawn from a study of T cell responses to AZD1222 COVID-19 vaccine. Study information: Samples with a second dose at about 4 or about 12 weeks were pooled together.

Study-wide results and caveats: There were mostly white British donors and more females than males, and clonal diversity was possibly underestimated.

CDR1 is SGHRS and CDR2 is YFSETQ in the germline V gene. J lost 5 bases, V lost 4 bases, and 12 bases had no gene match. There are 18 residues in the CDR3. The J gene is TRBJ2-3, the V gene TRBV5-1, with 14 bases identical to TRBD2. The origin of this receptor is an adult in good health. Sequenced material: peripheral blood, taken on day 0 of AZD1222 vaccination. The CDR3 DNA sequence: TGCGCCAGCAGCCAAAATCCCCGACTAGCGGGAGGGCGAGATACGCAGTATTTT. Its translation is CASSQNPRLAGGRDTQYF.